This paragraph reports one TCR beta chain. The method was immunoSEQ multiplex PCR; TCRdb's version includes in-frame clones alone and lacks a portion of them. The sample lists about 240,000 clones, 80% to 90% occurring once. Trimming took 2 bases from V and 1 from J, leaving 5 bases between them. The germline V gene encodes CDR1 MNHEY and CDR2 SMNVEV (reference sequence). CDR3 size: 14 residues. The sample belongs to a study of blood T cell repertoires in COVID-19. On the study more broadly: T cells, B-cell-depleted T cells, or PBMCs provided the cDNA or gDNA that served as material.

Sequencing was done on a sample of PBMCs or T cells enriched from blood (not recorded which). The receptor was isolated from a woman aged 30 to 39 who had recovered from COVID-19. V and J are TRBV27 and TRBJ2-2; D is undetermined. CDR3 nucleotides: TGTGCCAGCAGTTTAACGGGGAACACCGGGGAGCTGTTTTTT. It specifies CASSLTGNTGELFF.